This T cell receptor (beta chain) emerged from a study of shared clonotypes between healthy human individuals. Study-level background: Each donor's CD4 naive and CD4 memory cells filled three plates apiece, CD8 naive two, and CD8 memory one.

Broader study findings: Naive CD4 clonotypes overlapped across a few donors at about 5%.

The study drew all its donors from Caucasian adults living in Nashville, Tennessee. CD4+ cells were split into CD45RA+ naive and CD45RA-negative memory subsets. Regarding this clone: Its antigen remains unknown. This specimen includes other DNA sequences encoding the same CDR3.

Produced via immunoSEQ multiplex PCR; TCRdb's table is partial and in-frame only. The repertoire consists of 2 million to 2.5 million clones, with 95% occurring once and the leading ten covering roughly 0.13%. This TCR was recovered from a man aged 18 to 30 in good health. Source material: naive CD4+ T cells sorted from blood. Stated subset: CD45RA+ positively selected.

The CDR3 loop is CASSLSGNTIYF. The CDR3 DNA reads as TGTGCCAGCAGTTTATCCGGAAACACCATATATTTT. The chain combines TRBV28 with TRBJ1-3; D is unclear. V gave up 1 base and J gave up 4 bases, with 2 bases separating them. The germline V gene encodes CDR1 MDHEN and CDR2 SYDVKM. The CDR3 is made up of 12 amino acids.